One sample yielded the 22 T cell receptor beta chains listed below, sequenced in a study of T cell responses to AZD1222 COVID-19 vaccine. This table comes from immunoSEQ multiplex PCR, and its TCRdb copy is limited to in-frame clones, with some not included. The sample shows 150,000 to 200,000 clones, approximately 94% of them seen only once. Material: peripheral blood, obtained on day 0 of AZD1222 vaccination. The receptors derive from an adult in good health.

The chain employs TRBV25-1 and TRBJ2-2; 11 bases match TRBD2. V lost 6 bases and J lost 3; bases outside the gene matches: 12. This CDR3 comprises 18 residues. Germline loops: CDR1 MGHDK, CDR2 SYGVNS. The DNA of the CDR3 is TGTGCCAGCAGCGATAGCGGGAGGGCCCACGTCGACACCGGGGAGCTGTTTTTT. Translated, it gives CASSDSGRAHVDTGELFF.

This clone was counted a single time. The chain employs TRBV12-3 or TRBV12-4 and TRBJ1-1; D is uncertain. The CDR3 is 11 amino acids. V dropped 1 base and J dropped 12 bases, with 9 bases sitting between them. CDR3 residues: CASSLGRRTFF. CDR3 nucleotides: TGTGCCAGCAGTTTAGGGCGGAGGACTTTCTTT.

The rearrangement links TRBV11-2 to TRBJ1-4; 11 bases map to TRBD1. Per the germline V gene, CDR1 is SGHAT and CDR2 is FQNNGV. With 5 bases clipped from V and 8 bases from J, the junction kept 7 bases outside the gene matches. This CDR3 is built from 15 residues. In DNA, the CDR3 is TGTGCCAGCAGCATCGGGACAGGGGGGGTAGAAAAACTGTTTTTT. As protein: CASSIGTGGVEKLFF.

This clone was detected only a few times. J is TRBJ2-1 and V is TRBV7-2; TRBD2 aligns across 14 bases. The CDR3 sequence is 20 residues long. Trimming at V came to 0 bases and at J to 0 bases, leaving 7 bases not matched to a gene. Germline V gives CDR1 SGHTA, CDR2 FQGNSA. CDR3 in amino acids: CASSLAGTSGSFSSYNEQFF. CDR3 coding DNA: TGTGCCAGCAGCTTAGCTGGGACTAGCGGGAGTTTTAGCTCCTACAATGAGCAGTTCTTC.

This clone is a singleton in its sample. The chain employs TRBV28 and TRBJ2-2, with 9 nucleotides matching TRBD2. The ends lost 2 bases at V and 0 bases at J; junction bases unmatched: 1. The CDR3 is made up of 16 amino acids. Germline-derived CDR1 and CDR2 are MDHEN and SYDVKM. CDR3 in DNA: TGTGCCAGCAGTTTAGCGGGAGGGCCGAACACCGGGGAGCTGTTTTTT. It encodes CASSLAGGPNTGELFF. The whole variable domain, remainder taken from reference TRBV28 and TRBJ2-2, is DVKVTQSSRYLVKRTGEKVFLECVQDMDHENMFWYRQDPGLGLRLIYFSYDVKMKEKGDIPEGYSVSREKKERFSLILESASTNQTSMYLCASSLAGGPNTGELFFGEGSRLTVL.

This chain links TRBV5-4 with TRBJ1-2; D perhaps matches TRBD1 (5 bases). Trimming cost V 4 bases and J 4 bases, with 23 bases left between them. Per germline, CDR1 SGHNT and CDR2 YYREEE (reference sequence). The CDR3 runs to 17 residues. CDR3 region: CASSVDAFVRDSYGYTF. CDR3 DNA sequence: TGTGCCAGCAGCGTTGACGCCTTCGTCCGGGACTCCTATGGCTACACCTTC.

The rearrangement links TRBV4-2 to TRBJ2-2; 7 bases match TRBD2. The CDR3 has 16 residues. Germline trimming cut 4 bases from V and 7 bases from J; bases unmatched to any gene: 12. CDR1 LGHNA and CDR2 YNFKEQ come from the germline V gene. This CDR3 reads CASSLGGGRRGGELFF. In DNA, the CDR3 is TGTGCCAGCAGCCTCGGAGGCGGGAGAAGGGGCGGGGAGCTGTTTTTT.

Note on this clone: This sample also contains other DNA sequences that code for the same CDR3. The rearrangement uses TRBV6-2 or TRBV6-3 and TRBJ1-5, with 7 bases identical to TRBD1. With V trimmed by 4 bases and J by 7 bases, 4 bases remained unmatched. Germline assignment: CDR1 MNHEY and CDR2 SVGEGT. CDR3 length: 13 residues. CDR3 bases: TGTGCCAGCAGTTCCGACAGGGTCCAGCCCCAGCATTTT. Protein sequence: CASSSDRVQPQHF.

CDR3 sequence (DNA): TGTGCCAGCAGCCCGACAGAGGGGCCCTACGAGCAGTACTTC. This codes for CASSPTEGPYEQYF. The V and J genes are TRBV7-7 and TRBJ2-7; possibly TRBD1 or TRBD2 for D (5 bases each). CDR3 size: 14 residues. Germline V lookup: CDR1 SSHAT, CDR2 FNYEAQ (reference sequence). Between the trimmed V and J ends, which lost 5 bases and 2 bases, there was a span of 13 bases.

The chain couples TRBV18 to TRBJ2-5, with 10 bases aligning to TRBD1. J was trimmed by 4 bases and V by 0 bases; bases with no gene match: 2. CDR3 size: 15 residues. Germline V CDR1 and CDR2: KGHSH, LQKENI. CDR3 coding DNA: TGTGCCAGCTCACCACCGGGACAGGGGCGAGAGACCCAGTACTTC. Its translation: CASSPPGQGRETQYF.

The chain couples TRBV3-1 (or the pseudogene TRBV3-2) to TRBJ2-2, with D perhaps being TRBD1 or TRBD2 (5 bases each). Germline CDR1 and CDR2: LGHDT and YNNKEL (reference sequence). Trimming removed 2 bases from V and 6 bases from J, with 10 bases in between. The length of the CDR3 is 14 residues. Written as DNA, the CDR3 is TGTGCCAGCAGCCAACTTGGGGGTTCCGGGGAGCTGTTTTTT. Amino acids: CASSQLGGSGELFF.

Concerning this clone: In the same sample, other DNA sequences code for this CDR3. The chain links TRBV18 to TRBJ1-1, with 8 bases that match TRBD1. This CDR3 has 14 amino acids. V shed 5 bases, J shed 1 base, and the junction held 3 bases outside the gene matches. CDR1 KGHSH and CDR2 LQKENI come from the germline V gene. The CDR3 region has the DNA TGTGCCAGCTCATCCGGACAGGGGAACACTGAAGCTTTCTTT. Amino acids: CASSSGQGNTEAFF.

This chain uses TRBV5-6 with TRBJ1-5, with a possible D match to TRBD1 (5 bases). Germline CDR1 is SGHDT and CDR2 is YYEEEE. The V and J ends lost 0 bases and 10 bases respectively, with 14 bases between them. The CDR3 consists of 14 residues. CDR3 nucleotide sequence: TGTGCCAGCAGCTTGGGTCAGGGTGATTTCCCCCAGCATTTT. This translates into CASSLGQGDFPQHF.

V usage is TRBV5-6 and J usage is TRBJ1-2; unclear D gene. In germline, CDR1 is SGHDT, CDR2 YYEEEE. CDR3 length: 12 residues. Trimming shortened V by 0 bases and J by 9 bases, and 9 bases separated the two germline ends. The CDR3 is CASSLARESYTF. The CDR3 bases are TGTGCCAGCAGCTTGGCAAGGGAGAGCTACACCTTC.

The genes are TRBV29-1 and TRBJ2-2; 10 bases match TRBD2. Germline assignment: CDR1 SQVTM and CDR2 ANQGSEA. Trimming removed 4 bases from V and 7 bases from J; junction bases left unmatched: 9. This CDR3 has 15 residues. The CDR3 protein is CSVAIAGGSYGELFF. DNA of the CDR3: TGCAGCGTTGCCATAGCGGGAGGTTCCTACGGGGAGCTGTTTTTT.

The V and J genes are TRBV5-1 and TRBJ2-7; D call uncertain. V dropped 2 bases and J dropped 1 base, with 7 bases sitting between them. CDR3 length: 13 residues. Germline CDR1 is SGHRS and CDR2 is YFSETQ. CDR3 residues: CASSFDRSYEQYF. The CDR3 DNA sequence: TGCGCCAGCAGCTTCGACCGATCCTACGAGCAGTACTTC.

This clone appeared once. The genes are TRBV5-1 and TRBJ1-2; no clear D gene. The CDR3 contains 12 residues. Germline assignment: CDR1 SGHRS and CDR2 YFSETQ. V lost 1 base to trimming and J lost 7 bases, with 8 bases between them. CDR3 sequence (DNA): TGCGCCAGCAGCTTGACCTCCCTTGGCTACACCTTC. It encodes CASSLTSLGYTF. The whole variable domain, filled in from reference TRBV5-1 and TRBJ1-2, reads KAGVTQTPRYLIKTRGQQVTLSCSPISGHRSVSWYQQTPGQGLQFLFEYFSETQRNKGNFPGRFSGRQFSNSRSEMNVSTLELGDSALYLCASSLTSLGYTFGSGTRLTVV.

The J gene is TRBJ1-3, the V gene TRBV10-1; D is possibly TRBD1 (5 bases). The CDR3 sequence is 14 residues long. Trimming took 8 bases from V and 1 from J, leaving 12 bases between them. Germline V gene data show CDR1 as WNHNN and CDR2 as SYGVQD (reference sequence). CDR3 nucleotide sequence: TGCGCCAGCGGGGACGAGGGGTCTGGAAACACCATATATTTT. It yields the protein CASGDEGSGNTIYF.

The chain carries TRBV5-1 and TRBJ1-2, with 8 positions matching TRBD1. Germline CDR1 and CDR2: SGHRS and YFSETQ. After removal of 4 bases from V and 4 bases from J, the junction contained 6 bases not matched to a gene. This CDR3 spans 14 amino acids. Written as DNA, the CDR3 is TGCGCCAGCAGCAGGGACAGGCCTGGCTATGGCTACACCTTC. It encodes CASSRDRPGYGYTF.

The V call is TRBV5-1, the J call TRBJ1-1, with a tentative D call TRBD1 (5 bases). From germline, CDR1 is SGHRS and CDR2 YFSETQ. Trimming stripped 0 bases from V and 1 base from J, with 10 bases between. The CDR3 spans 15 residues. The CDR3 protein is CASSLAGVPNTEAFF. In nucleotides, the CDR3 is TGCGCCAGCAGCTTGGCGGGGGTACCGAACACTGAAGCTTTCTTT.

This chain links TRBV30 with TRBJ1-2, with D tentatively TRBD1 (5 bases). The CDR3 length is 14 residues. V was shortened by 4 bases and J by 0 bases, with 12 bases between the two germline ends. CDR1 and CDR2 (germline): GTSNPN, SVGIG (reference sequence). The chain's CDR3 is CAWNPDSTNYGYTF. The CDR3 nucleotides read TGTGCCTGGAACCCAGACAGTACTAACTATGGCTACACCTTC.

V gene TRBV19 combines with J gene TRBJ1-2; no definite D call. The CDR3 covers 15 residues. The V end was cut by 5 bases, the J end by 0 bases, with 13 bases between. Germline CDR1 and CDR2: LNHDA and SQIVND (reference sequence). CDR3 amino acids: CASSDREPANYGYTF. CDR3 nucleotide sequence: TGTGCCAGTAGTGACCGGGAACCCGCTAACTATGGCTACACCTTC.